This entry lists 18 T cell receptor beta chains sequenced from one sample in a study of T cells in Graves' hyperthyroidism and ophthalmopathy (dated by TCRdb to the late 2010s). Libraries were prepared through multiplex PCR. Instrument used: Illumina HiSeq 2000. Amplification of TCR beta CDR3 regions was carried out from RNA transcripts. A first-round RT-PCR of the TCR CDR3 used the HTBI primer set with the Qiagen OneStep RT-PCR kit. In TCRdb, the public reads were trimmed at Q25 with fastp and aligned with MiXCR, with productive beta chains retained. Identical CDR3 protein sequences are pooled into one entry, listed with their most common genes and DNA. Within this sample are about 560,000 distinct CDR3 sequences, with 15% to 17% of them counted one time only. Around 7.5% of the sample goes to the ten largest clones. Source material: blood. Every receptor here comes from a woman younger than 45 with Graves' hyperthyroidism.

This clonotype has a count of ten or more. The chain has TRBV2 and TRBJ2-5; D is tentatively TRBD1 or TRBD2 (5 bases each). The germline gives CDR1 SNHLY, CDR2 FYNNEI. With 7 bases removed from V and 5 bases from J, the gap between germline ends came to 11 bases. This CDR3 region has 12 residues. CDR3 DNA: TGTGCCAGCATCGAGGGGTTGGAGACCCAGTACTTC. Translated: CASIEGLETQYF.

In this sample, this clonotype turned up many times. J is TRBJ2-5 and V is TRBV12-3 or TRBV12-4; tentatively, D is TRBD2 (5 bases). The CDR3 extends over 16 amino acids. With 6 bases removed from V and 0 bases from J, the gap between germline ends came to 17 bases. CDR3 in amino acids: CASSLPRGPDQETQYF. The CDR3 DNA reads TGTGCCAGCAGCCTTCCACGAGGGCCAGACCAAGAGACCCAGTACTTC.

This rearrangement joins TRBV7-2 to TRBJ1-2; no definite D call. CDR1 SGHTA and CDR2 FQGNSA come from the germline V gene. The germline V and J ends were trimmed by 3 bases and 1 base, with 9 bases remaining between them. The CDR3 has 14 residues. The CDR3 DNA reads as TGTGCCAGCAGCTTTTCTAGGAATAACTATGGCTACACCTTC. This translates into CASSFSRNNYGYTF.

This clonotype was recorded many times. The chain couples TRBV30 to TRBJ1-1; no firm D call. The CDR3 consists of 11 residues. V shed 1 base and J shed 7 bases, with 7 bases lying between them. Germline CDR1 reads GTSNPN; CDR2 reads SVGIG (reference sequence). The CDR3 nucleotides read TGTGCCTGGAGTGAATCGAGTGAAGCTTTCTTT. Protein product: CAWSESSEAFF.

This clonotype was detected a few times. Here the CDR3 DNA reads TGTGCCAGTAGTATAGGTAGCGGGAGGGCCAACAATGAGCAGTTCTTC. As protein: CASSIGSGRANNEQFF. The chain employs TRBV30 and TRBJ2-1, with 11 bases identical to TRBD2. This CDR3 has 16 residues. Germline assignment: CDR1 GTSNPN and CDR2 SVGIG (reference sequence). V lost 8 bases and J lost 5; bases outside the gene matches: 14.

This clonotype has ten or more counts. The chain uses TRBV6-2 or TRBV6-3 and TRBJ2-5; D is ambiguous. Trimming removed 2 bases from V and 3 bases from J, with 13 bases in between. This CDR3 contains 15 residues. Germline V gene lookup returns CDR1 MNHEY and CDR2 SVGEGT. For the CDR3, the DNA is TGTGCCAGCAGTTACCAGAAGACTGTCGAAGAGACCCAGTACTTC. Encoded protein: CASSYQKTVEETQYF.

V usage is TRBV20-1 and J usage is TRBJ1-1; tentative D call: TRBD1 (6 bases). Germline V gene data show CDR1 as DFQATT and CDR2 as SNEGSKA (reference sequence). With 2 bases removed from V and 2 bases from J, the gap between germline ends came to 12 bases. This CDR3 is built from 14 residues. In DNA, the CDR3 is TGCAGTGCTAGACAGGGGTCCGGAAACACTGAAGCTTTCTTT. Its protein product is CSARQGSGNTEAFF.

This clonotype was detected once. The J gene is TRBJ2-7, the V gene TRBV2; 9 bases are a match to TRBD2. The CDR3 consists of 14 residues. Per germline, CDR1 SNHLY and CDR2 FYNNEI. The trim removed 7 bases at V and 6 bases at J, leaving 10 bases unmatched. CDR3 region: CASTRGGGRTEQYF. The DNA for the CDR3 is TGTGCCAGCACGCGGGGGGGGGGGCGCACCGAGCAGTACTTC.

The CDR3 bases are TGTGCCAGCAGCGTAGATCATAGCGCGAACACCGGGGAGCTGTTTTTT. It yields the protein CASSVDHSANTGELFF. This chain joins TRBV9 and TRBJ2-2, with a tentative D call TRBD2 (5 bases). V gave up 0 bases and J gave up 0 bases, with 9 bases separating them. CDR3 length: 16 residues. CDR1 is SGDLS and CDR2 is YYNGEE in the germline V gene.

This clonotype has at least ten counts. The V gene is TRBV3-1, the J gene TRBJ2-7; either TRBD1 or TRBD2 may supply D (7 bases each). There are 14 residues in the CDR3. The germline CDR1 and CDR2 sequences are LGHDT and YNNKEL (reference sequence). V was pared by 1 base and J by 6 bases, with 13 bases between. DNA of the CDR3: TGTGCCAGCAGCCAAGGCCAGGGGGGGGCCGAGCAGTACTTC. Residues: CASSQGQGGAEQYF.

This clonotype was counted ten times or more. This sequence joins TRBV18 and TRBJ2-7; 9 bases line up with TRBD2. Per the germline V gene, CDR1 is KGHSH and CDR2 is LQKENI. Trimming cost V 3 bases and J 0 bases; bases outside gene matches: 6. The CDR3 consists of 16 residues. The CDR3 coding sequence is TGTGCCAGCTCACCCCAACTAGCGGGCTACTCCTACGAGCAGTACTTC. Translation gives CASSPQLAGYSYEQYF. Together with reference TRBV18 and TRBJ2-7, the CDR3 gives the full variable domain: NAGVMQNPRHLVRRRGQEARLRCSPMKGHSHVYWYRQLPEEGLKFMVYLQKENIIDESGMPKERFSAEFPKEGPSILRIQQVVRGDSAAYFCASSPQLAGYSYEQYFGPGTRLTVT.

A word on this clonotype: Being one base from a much bigger clone, this may be a read error. This rearrangement joins TRBV5-1 to TRBJ2-1, with TRBD2 identical over 7 bases. The V and J ends lost 4 bases and 0 bases, in that order; junction bases with no gene match: 10. The CDR3 contains 17 residues. CDR1 is SGHRS and CDR2 is YFSETQ in the germline V gene. CDR3: CASSRGLGASSYNEQFF. DNA of the CDR3: TGCGCCAGCAGCCGCGGACTAGGTGCGAGCTCCTACAATGAGCAGTTCTTC.

This clonotype has a count of ten or more. This rearrangement joins TRBV13 to TRBJ2-2, with TRBD2 identical over 9 bases. The CDR3 contains 15 residues. V lost 5 bases to trimming and J lost 7 bases; unmatched junction nucleotides: 8. Germline V CDR1 and CDR2: PRHDT, FYEKMQ (reference sequence). The CDR3 DNA sequence: TGTGCCAGCAGCCCGACCGAGCGGGAGGACGGGGAGCTGTTTTTT. Its protein is CASSPTEREDGELFF.

This clonotype was seen many times. This chain links TRBV30 with TRBJ2-1, with 11 positions matching TRBD2. V lost 8 bases to trimming and J lost 3 bases; unmatched junction nucleotides: 6. Germline-derived CDR1 and CDR2 are GTSNPN and SVGIG (reference sequence). The CDR3 is 14 amino acids. Here the CDR3 DNA reads TGTGCCGGCGGGACTAGCGGAGTCTACAATGAGCAGTTCTTC. Its protein is CAGGTSGVYNEQFF.

This clonotype was observed many times. This chain links TRBV3-1 with TRBJ2-2; D call uncertain. CDR1 is LGHDT and CDR2 is YNNKEL in the germline V gene (reference sequence). CDR3 length: 15 residues. Trimming left V 1 base short and J 4 bases short, with 10 bases between. The CDR3 nucleotides read TGTGCCAGCAGCCAAGTAGGCAGCCGCACCGGGGAGCTGTTTTTT. The encoded protein is CASSQVGSRTGELFF.

This clonotype appeared many times. The CDR3 sequence is CASSLGTGGATNEKLFF. The CDR3, as DNA: TGTGCCAGCAGTTTGGGGACAGGCGGTGCAACTAATGAAAAACTGTTTTTT. This sequence joins TRBV27 and TRBJ1-4, with 8 bases aligning to TRBD1. CDR3 length equals 17 residues. J lost 0 bases, V lost 3 bases, and 6 bases had no gene match. The V gene's germline CDR1 is MNHEY and CDR2 SMNVEV (reference sequence).

This clonotype was seen a few times. The chain recombines TRBV9 with TRBJ1-1; D remains ambiguous. This CDR3 region has 14 residues. The V gene lost 4 bases and the J gene lost 5 bases, with 15 bases spanning the gap. Germline lookup yields CDR1 SGDLS and CDR2 YYNGEE. The CDR3 here is CASSPWADGTEAFF. The CDR3 region has the DNA TGTGCCAGCAGCCCTTGGGCGGATGGGACTGAAGCTTTCTTT.

Many counts were recorded for this clonotype. The chain combines TRBV28 with TRBJ1-2; D unresolved. Germline values: CDR1 MDHEN, CDR2 SYDVKM. The CDR3 has 14 amino acids. Between the trimmed V and J ends, which lost 5 bases and 4 bases, there was a span of 14 bases. Written as DNA, the CDR3 is TGTGCCAGCAGTCCAGCTATGAGGGCCTATGGCTACACCTTC. This encodes CASSPAMRAYGYTF.